This TCR beta chain was identified in a study of T cell repertoires in cytomegalovirus infection. MiXCR, applied by TCRdb to the reads, yields one record per CDR3 protein. This table has 110,000 or so distinct CDR3 sequences, more than 30% appearing once. This clonotype was counted a few times. Antigen specificity is unknown. Findings and limits, study-wide: The ex vivo response showed dominance by HLA-C-restricted CMV-specific TCR beta clonotypes.

The V gene lost 2 bases and the J gene lost 1 base, with 14 bases spanning the gap. The CDR3 runs 16 residues. The rearrangement uses TRBV12-3 or TRBV12-4 and TRBJ1-2; D might be TRBD1 (6 bases). The sample was CD8+ T cells from cultured PBMCs, taken from culture after CMV antigen stimulation. The source is a human donor in good health (CMV status not recorded). Some clones in this sample may be carry-over from other donors' samples. The chain's CDR3 is CASSLLRTDFNYGYTF. DNA of the CDR3: TGTGCCAGCAGTTTACTGCGGACAGATTTTAACTATGGCTACACCTTC.